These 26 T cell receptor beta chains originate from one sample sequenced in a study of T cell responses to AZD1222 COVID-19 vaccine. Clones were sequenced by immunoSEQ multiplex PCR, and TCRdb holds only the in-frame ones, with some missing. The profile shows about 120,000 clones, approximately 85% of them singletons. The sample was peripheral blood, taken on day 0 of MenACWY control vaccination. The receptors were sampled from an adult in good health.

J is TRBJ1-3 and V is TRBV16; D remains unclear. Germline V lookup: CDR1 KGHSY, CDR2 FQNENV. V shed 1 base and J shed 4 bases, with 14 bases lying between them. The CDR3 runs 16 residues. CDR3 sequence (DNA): TGTGCCAGCAGCCAATGGAGACCGGCGTCGGGAAACACCATATATTTT. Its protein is CASSQWRPASGNTIYF.

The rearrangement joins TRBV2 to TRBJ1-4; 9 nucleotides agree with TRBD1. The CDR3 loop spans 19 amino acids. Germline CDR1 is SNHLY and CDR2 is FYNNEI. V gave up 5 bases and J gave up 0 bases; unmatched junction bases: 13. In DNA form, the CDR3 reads TGTGCCAGCAGTTCCCCTTACAAACAGGGGGCTCCAACTAATGAAAAACTGTTTTTT. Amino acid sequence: CASSSPYKQGAPTNEKLFF.

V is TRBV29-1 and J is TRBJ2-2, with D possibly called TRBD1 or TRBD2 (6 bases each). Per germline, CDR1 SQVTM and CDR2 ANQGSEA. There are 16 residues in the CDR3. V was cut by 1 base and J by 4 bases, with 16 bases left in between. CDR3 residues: CSVEGVWGASTGELFF. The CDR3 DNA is TGCAGCGTTGAAGGGGTGTGGGGGGCGAGCACCGGGGAGCTGTTTTTT.

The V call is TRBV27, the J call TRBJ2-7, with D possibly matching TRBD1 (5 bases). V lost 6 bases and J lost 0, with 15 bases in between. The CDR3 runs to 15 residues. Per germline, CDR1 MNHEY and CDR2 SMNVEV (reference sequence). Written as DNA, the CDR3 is TGTGCCAGCAGGTCATTACAGGATCCCTCCTACGAGCAGTACTTC. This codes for CASRSLQDPSYEQYF.

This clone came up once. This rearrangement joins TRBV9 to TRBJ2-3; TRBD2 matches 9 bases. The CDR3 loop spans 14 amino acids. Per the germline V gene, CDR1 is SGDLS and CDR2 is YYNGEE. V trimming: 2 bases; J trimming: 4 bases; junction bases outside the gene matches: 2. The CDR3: CASSVVAGADTQYF. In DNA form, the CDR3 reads TGTGCCAGCAGCGTGGTAGCGGGGGCAGATACGCAGTATTTT.

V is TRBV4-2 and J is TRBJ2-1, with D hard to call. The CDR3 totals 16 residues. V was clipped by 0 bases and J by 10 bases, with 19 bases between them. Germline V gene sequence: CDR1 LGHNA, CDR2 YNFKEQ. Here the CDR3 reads CASSQDGTGPMREQFF. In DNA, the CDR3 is TGTGCCAGCAGCCAAGATGGAACGGGCCCCATGAGGGAGCAGTTCTTC.

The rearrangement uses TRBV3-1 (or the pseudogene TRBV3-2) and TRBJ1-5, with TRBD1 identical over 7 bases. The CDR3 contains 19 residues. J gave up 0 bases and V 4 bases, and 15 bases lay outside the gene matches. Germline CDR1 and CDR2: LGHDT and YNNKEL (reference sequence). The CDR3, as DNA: TGTGCCAGCAGCCCTTCTAGAAGGACAGGCCTTTATAGCAATCAGCCCCAGCATTTT. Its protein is CASSPSRRTGLYSNQPQHF.

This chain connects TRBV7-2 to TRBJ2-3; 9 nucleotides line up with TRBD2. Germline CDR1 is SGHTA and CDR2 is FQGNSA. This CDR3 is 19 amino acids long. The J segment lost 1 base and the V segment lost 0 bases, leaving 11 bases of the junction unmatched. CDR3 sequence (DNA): TGTGCCAGCAGCTTAGCGAACCGCCGTTTAGCGGGGGGCACAGATACGCAGTATTTT. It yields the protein CASSLANRRLAGGTDTQYF.

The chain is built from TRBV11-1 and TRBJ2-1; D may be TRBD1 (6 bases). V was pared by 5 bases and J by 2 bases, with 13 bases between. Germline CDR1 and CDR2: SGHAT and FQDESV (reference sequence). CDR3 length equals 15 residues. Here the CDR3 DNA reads TGTGCCAGCAGCCCCCGACAGGCTCCCTACAATGAGCAGTTCTTC. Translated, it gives CASSPRQAPYNEQFF.

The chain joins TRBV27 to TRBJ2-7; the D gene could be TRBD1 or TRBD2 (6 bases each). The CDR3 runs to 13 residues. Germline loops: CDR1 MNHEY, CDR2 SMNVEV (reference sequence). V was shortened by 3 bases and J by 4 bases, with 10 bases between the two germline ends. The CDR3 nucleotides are TGTGCCAGCAGTTTGAAAGGGGGGTACGAGCAGTACTTC. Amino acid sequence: CASSLKGGYEQYF.

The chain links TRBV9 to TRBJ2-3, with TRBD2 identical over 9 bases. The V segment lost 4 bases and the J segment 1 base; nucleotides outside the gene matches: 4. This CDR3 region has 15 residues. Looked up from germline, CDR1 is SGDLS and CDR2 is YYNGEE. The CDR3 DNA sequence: TGTGCCAGCAGCCTCTCTAGCGGGGGCACAGATACGCAGTATTTT. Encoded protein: CASSLSSGGTDTQYF.

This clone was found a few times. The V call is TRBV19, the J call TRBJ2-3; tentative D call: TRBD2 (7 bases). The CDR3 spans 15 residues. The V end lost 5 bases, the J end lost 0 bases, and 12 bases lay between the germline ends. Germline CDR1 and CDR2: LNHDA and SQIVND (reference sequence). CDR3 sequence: CASSRGALSTDTQYF. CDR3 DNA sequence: TGTGCCAGTAGTCGGGGGGCTTTGAGCACAGATACGCAGTATTTT. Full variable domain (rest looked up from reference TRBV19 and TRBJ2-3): DGGITQSPKYLFRKEGQNVTLSCEQNLNHDAMYWYRQDPGQGLRLIYYSQIVNDFQKGDIAEGYSVSREKKESFPLTVTSAQKNPTAFYLCASSRGALSTDTQYFGPGTRLTVL.

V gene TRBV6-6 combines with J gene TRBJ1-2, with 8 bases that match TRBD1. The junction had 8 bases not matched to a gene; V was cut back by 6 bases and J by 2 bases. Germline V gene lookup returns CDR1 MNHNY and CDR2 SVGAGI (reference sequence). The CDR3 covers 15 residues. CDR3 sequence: CASSLTGAVNYGYTF. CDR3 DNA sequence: TGTGCCAGCAGCCTGACAGGGGCAGTGAACTATGGCTACACCTTC.

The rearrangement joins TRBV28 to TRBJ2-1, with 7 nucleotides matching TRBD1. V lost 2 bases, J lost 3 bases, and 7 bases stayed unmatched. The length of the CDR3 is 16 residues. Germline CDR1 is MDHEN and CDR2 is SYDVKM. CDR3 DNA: TGTGCCAGCAGTTTAACGGTGGGACAGAACTACAATGAGCAGTTCTTC. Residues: CASSLTVGQNYNEQFF.

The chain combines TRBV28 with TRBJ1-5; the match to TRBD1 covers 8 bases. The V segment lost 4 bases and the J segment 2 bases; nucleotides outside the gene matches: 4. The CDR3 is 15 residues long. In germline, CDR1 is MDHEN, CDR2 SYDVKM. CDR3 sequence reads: CASSSPGQGNQPQHF. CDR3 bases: TGTGCCAGCAGTTCCCCGGGACAGGGCAATCAGCCCCAGCATTTT.

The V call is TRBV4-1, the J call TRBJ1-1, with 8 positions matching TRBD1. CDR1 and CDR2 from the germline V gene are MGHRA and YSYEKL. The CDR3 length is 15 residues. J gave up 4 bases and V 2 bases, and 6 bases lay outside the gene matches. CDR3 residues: CASSQTRTGSTEAFF. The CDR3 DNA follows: TGCGCCAGCAGCCAAACTCGGACAGGGAGCACTGAAGCTTTCTTT.

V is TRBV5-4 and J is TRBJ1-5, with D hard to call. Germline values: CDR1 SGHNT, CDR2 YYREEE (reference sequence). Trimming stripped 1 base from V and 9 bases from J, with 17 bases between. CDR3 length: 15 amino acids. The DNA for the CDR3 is TGTGCCAGCAGCTTGATGGAATCCCTGGTATCGCCCCAGCATTTT. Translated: CASSLMESLVSPQHF.

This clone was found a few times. This chain's CDR3 is CASSLTPTSGNTIYF. CDR3 DNA sequence: TGTGCCAGCAGCTTAACCCCGACCTCTGGAAACACCATATATTTT. This chain links TRBV7-3 with TRBJ1-3; the D is unclear. The V end was cut by 0 bases, the J end by 0 bases, with 6 bases between. This CDR3 contains 15 residues. CDR1 and CDR2 (germline): SGHTA, FQGTGA.

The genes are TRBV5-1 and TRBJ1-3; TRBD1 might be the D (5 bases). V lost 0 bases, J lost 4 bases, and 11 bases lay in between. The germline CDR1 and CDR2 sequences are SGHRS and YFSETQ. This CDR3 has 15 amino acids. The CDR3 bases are TGCGCCAGCAGCTTGGATTCAGGGTTCGGAAACACCATATATTTT. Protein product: CASSLDSGFGNTIYF.

In DNA form, the CDR3 reads TGCGCCAGCAGTCAATCGCTCGGGATCCAGCGCACAGATACGCAGTATTTT. It codes for CASSQSLGIQRTDTQYF. The chain is built from TRBV23-1 and TRBJ2-3; tentative D call: TRBD2 (5 bases). TRBV23-1 is treated as an ORF (open reading frame) with a function not yet certain. Deletions cut 0 bases from V and 1 base from J, with 14 bases between. The CDR3 covers 17 residues.

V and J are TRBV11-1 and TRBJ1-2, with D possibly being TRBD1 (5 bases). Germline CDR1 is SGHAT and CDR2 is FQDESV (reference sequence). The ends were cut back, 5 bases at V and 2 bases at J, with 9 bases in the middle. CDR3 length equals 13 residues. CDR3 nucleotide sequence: TGTGCCAGCAGCCCGGGACTGAACTATGGCTACACCTTC. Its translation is CASSPGLNYGYTF.

The CDR3 spells CASSSQGASGNTIYF. Here the CDR3 DNA reads TGTGCCAGCAGTTCCCAGGGGGCGTCGGGAAACACCATATATTTT. V is TRBV28 and J is TRBJ1-3; 8 bases line up with TRBD1. This CDR3 comprises 15 residues. J lost 4 bases, V lost 4 bases, and 6 bases had no gene match. Germline V CDR1 and CDR2: MDHEN, SYDVKM.

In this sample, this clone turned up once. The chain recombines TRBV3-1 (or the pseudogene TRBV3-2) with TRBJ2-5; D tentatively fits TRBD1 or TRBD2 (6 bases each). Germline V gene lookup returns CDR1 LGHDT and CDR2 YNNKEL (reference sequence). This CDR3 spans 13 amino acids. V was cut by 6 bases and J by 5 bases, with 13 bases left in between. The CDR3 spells CASRLGGQETQYF. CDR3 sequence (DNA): TGTGCCAGCAGACTAGGGGGGCAGGAGACCCAGTACTTC.

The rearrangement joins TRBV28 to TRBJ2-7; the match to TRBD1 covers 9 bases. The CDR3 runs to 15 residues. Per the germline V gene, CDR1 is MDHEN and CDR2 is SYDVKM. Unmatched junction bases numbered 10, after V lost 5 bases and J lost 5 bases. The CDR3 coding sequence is TGTGCCAGCAGTCCGACAGGGGGGCGGAGGGACGAGCAGTACTTC. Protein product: CASSPTGGRRDEQYF.

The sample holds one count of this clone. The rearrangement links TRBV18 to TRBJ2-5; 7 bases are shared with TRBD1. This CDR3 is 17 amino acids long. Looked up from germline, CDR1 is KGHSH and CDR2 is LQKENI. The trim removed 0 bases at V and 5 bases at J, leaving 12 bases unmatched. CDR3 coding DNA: TGTGCCAGCTCACCACCGTCTTTTACAGGGGAAAGGGAGACCCAGTACTTC. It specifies CASSPPSFTGERETQYF.

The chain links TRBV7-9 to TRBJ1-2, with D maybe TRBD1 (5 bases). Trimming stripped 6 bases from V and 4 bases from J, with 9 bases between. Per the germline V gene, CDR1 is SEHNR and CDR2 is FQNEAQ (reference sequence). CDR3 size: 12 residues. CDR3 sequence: CASSWDLYGYTF. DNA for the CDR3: TGTGCCAGCAGTTGGGACCTCTATGGCTACACCTTC.